This T cell receptor beta chain comes out of a study of cytomegalovirus exposure and HLA in healthy donors. Germline loops: CDR1 LNHDA, CDR2 SQIVND (reference sequence). V lost 7 bases to trimming and J lost 2 bases, with 12 bases between them. The CDR3 has 14 residues. This PCR relied on a set of 60 Vbeta primers and 13 Jbeta primers. The protocol was immunoSEQ multiplex PCR, while the TCRdb copy is restricted to in-frame clones and leaves out a portion. The sample includes about 120,000 clones, less than 90% of them seen just once. Regarding the study as a whole: Researchers counted about 150 TCR beta chains as cytomegalovirus-associated. In an earlier analysis, productive rearrangement rates for most beta V segments clustered near 87% or 30%.

As concerns this clone: No antigen is known for it.

The sequenced material came from PBMCs. The chain has TRBV19 and TRBJ1-5; D may be TRBD1 (5 bases). The receptor comes from a man aged 18 to 30 in good health and CMV-seropositive. The CDR3 DNA follows: TGTGCCAGTAAAGGGGTTAGTGGCAATCAGCCCCAGCATTTT. Translated: CASKGVSGNQPQHF.